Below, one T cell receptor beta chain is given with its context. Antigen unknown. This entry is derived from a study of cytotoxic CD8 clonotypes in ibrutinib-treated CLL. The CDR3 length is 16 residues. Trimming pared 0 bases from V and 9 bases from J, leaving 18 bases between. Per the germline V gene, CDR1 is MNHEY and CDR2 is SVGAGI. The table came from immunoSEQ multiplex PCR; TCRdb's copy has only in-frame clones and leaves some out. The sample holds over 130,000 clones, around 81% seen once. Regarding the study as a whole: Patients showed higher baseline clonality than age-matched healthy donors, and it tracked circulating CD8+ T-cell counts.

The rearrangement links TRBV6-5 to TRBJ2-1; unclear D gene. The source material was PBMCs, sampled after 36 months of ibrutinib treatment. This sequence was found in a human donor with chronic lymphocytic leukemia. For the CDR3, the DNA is TGTGCCAGCAGTTACTCGATGAGTCTTTCAGGAGCTGAGCAGTTCTTC. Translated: CASSYSMSLSGAEQFF.